Each of the 20 T cell receptor beta chains below was sequenced from the same sample in a study of T cells in Graves' hyperthyroidism and ophthalmopathy. Amplified regions were TCR beta CDR3 sequences from RNA transcripts. HTBI primers were used for first-round RT-PCR of the TCR CDR3. TCRdb reprocessed the multiplex PCR reads via MiXCR and lists one record per CDR3 protein. Of about 300,000 distinct CDR3 sequences in the sample, approximately 16% were seen once. Input material: blood. The receptors derive from a man in his thirties or forties with Graves' hyperthyroidism.

This clonotype was picked up many times. The rearrangement uses TRBV28 and TRBJ1-3; D perhaps matches TRBD1 (6 bases). V lost 4 bases to trimming and J lost 2 bases, with 18 bases between them. Germline assignment: CDR1 MDHEN and CDR2 SYDVKM. The CDR3 covers 17 residues. CDR3 sequence reads: CASSSPGHRGPGNTIYF. CDR3 nucleotide sequence: TGTGCCAGCAGTTCCCCGGGACACCGAGGCCCTGGAAACACCATATATTTT. Combining the CDR3 with reference TRBV28 and TRBJ1-3 gives the whole variable domain DVKVTQSSRYLVKRTGEKVFLECVQDMDHENMFWYRQDPGLGLRLIYFSYDVKMKEKGDIPEGYSVSREKKERFSLILESASTNQTSMYLCASSSPGHRGPGNTIYFGEGSWLTVV.

The table lists this clonotype with many counts. The chain employs TRBV6-1 and TRBJ2-7; D is uncertain. This CDR3 contains 13 residues. Trimming removed 1 base from V and 6 bases from J, with 10 bases in between. Germline CDR1 and CDR2: MNHNS and SASEGT. CDR3 loop: CASSEVGSSEQYF. The CDR3 DNA reads TGTGCCAGCAGTGAAGTCGGCAGCAGCGAGCAGTACTTC.

The J gene is TRBJ2-1, the V gene TRBV14, with 10 nucleotides matching TRBD2. This CDR3 has 16 residues. After removal of 1 base from V and 7 bases from J, the junction contained 7 bases not matched to a gene. Looked up from germline, CDR1 is SGHDN and CDR2 is FVKESK. This CDR3 is CASSQVPSGSVNEQFF. In nucleotides, the CDR3 is TGTGCCAGCAGCCAAGTTCCTAGCGGGAGTGTGAATGAGCAGTTCTTC.

There are many counts of this clonotype. The chain combines TRBV12-5 with TRBJ2-3; 9 bases are a match to TRBD1. CDR3 length equals 16 residues. J was trimmed by 1 base and V by 6 bases; bases with no gene match: 8. Germline V gene sequence: CDR1 LGHNT, CDR2 FRNRAP. The CDR3 bases are TGTGCTAGTGGCCTTGACAGGGGGTTCGGCACAGATACGCAGTATTTT. Translated, it gives CASGLDRGFGTDTQYF.

This clonotype was counted only a few times. V gene TRBV7-2 combines with J gene TRBJ2-1, with 7 bases fitting TRBD2. The V gene end was trimmed by 2 bases and the J gene end by 9 bases; junction bases not matched to a gene: 10. Germline V gene data show CDR1 as SGHTA and CDR2 as FQGNSA. The CDR3 covers 15 residues. The CDR3 bases are TGTGCCAGCAGCTTAAATGGGAGGGCCATCGGTGAGCAGTTCTTC. It codes for CASSLNGRAIGEQFF.

This clonotype showed up many times. The gene calls are TRBV11-2 and TRBJ2-1; 9 positions agree with TRBD2. The germline V gene encodes CDR1 SGHAT and CDR2 FQNNGV. This CDR3 spans 18 amino acids. V was clipped by 1 base and J by 5 bases; unmatched bases: 12. The CDR3, as DNA: TGTGCCAGCAGCTTAGGGAGAGGACTAGCGAATCACAACAATGAGCAGTTCTTC. Its protein product is CASSLGRGLANHNNEQFF.

With respect to this clonotype: A much larger clone differs by one base, so this may be a read error. This chain joins TRBV6-9 and TRBJ1-1; D may be TRBD1 (5 bases). Germline CDR1 is MNHGY and CDR2 is SVAAGI. There are 13 residues in the CDR3. This CDR3 is CASSYVSGAEALF. The CDR3 DNA sequence: TGTGCCAGCAGTTATGTTTCTGGGGCTGAAGCTCTCTTT.

This clonotype was observed many times. The V call is TRBV11-2, the J call TRBJ2-1, with a possible D match to TRBD1 (6 bases). CDR3 length: 14 residues. With 0 bases removed from V and 8 bases from J, the gap between germline ends came to 11 bases. Germline-derived CDR1 and CDR2 are SGHAT and FQNNGV. The DNA of the CDR3 is TGTGCCAGCAGCTTAGAGGCAGGGGACGATGAGCAGTTCTTC. It encodes CASSLEAGDDEQFF.

This clonotype has ten or more counts. V usage is TRBV28 and J usage is TRBJ2-5; TRBD2 might be the D (7 bases). Germline V gene sequence: CDR1 MDHEN, CDR2 SYDVKM. Trimming removed 3 bases from V and 6 bases from J, with 20 bases in between. The CDR3 length is 16 residues. CDR3: CASSFFRGARRKTQYF. Here the CDR3 DNA reads TGTGCCAGCAGTTTTTTTCGGGGGGCTCGGAGGAAGACCCAGTACTTC.

This clonotype was seen repeatedly, ten times or more. The chain is built from TRBV18 and TRBJ1-2; D is uncertain. The CDR3 runs to 13 residues. Germline assignment: CDR1 KGHSH and CDR2 LQKENI. The V end was cut by 0 bases, the J end by 8 bases, with 10 bases between. CDR3 coding DNA: TGTGCCAGCTCACCACCACTTGAAGAAGGCTACACCTTC. Protein: CASSPPLEEGYTF.

By share, this clonotype counts as medium-sized. The gene calls are TRBV6-1 and TRBJ2-7; tentatively, D is TRBD1 or TRBD2 (6 bases each). The germline V gene encodes CDR1 MNHNS and CDR2 SASEGT. V lost 6 bases and J 1 base, leaving 16 bases between the germline ends. The CDR3 runs to 15 residues. CDR3 loop: CASSSEGGGSYEQYF. Written as DNA, the CDR3 is TGTGCCAGCAGCTCGGAGGGGGGTGGTTCCTACGAGCAGTACTTC.

Ten or more counts support this clonotype. This chain links TRBV2 with TRBJ2-2; D is undetermined. This CDR3 has 14 amino acids. The ends were cut back, 7 bases at V and 0 bases at J, with 9 bases in the middle. The germline V gene encodes CDR1 SNHLY and CDR2 FYNNEI. The CDR3 spells CASKSQTNTGELFF. The CDR3 DNA reads TGTGCCAGCAAGAGTCAGACGAACACCGGGGAGCTGTTTTTT.

This clonotype appeared many times. The rearrangement links TRBV12-3 or TRBV12-4 to TRBJ2-3, with D hard to call. The V end lost 5 bases, the J end lost 0 bases, and 15 bases lay between the germline ends. CDR3 length equals 16 residues. The DNA for the CDR3 is TGTGCCAGCAGTCCCCCCCGTGTCGATAGCACAGATACGCAGTATTTT. Encoded protein: CASSPPRVDSTDTQYF.

The V gene is TRBV29-1, the J gene TRBJ2-1; 7 nucleotides agree with TRBD2. This CDR3 spans 14 amino acids. The germline CDR1 and CDR2 sequences are SQVTM and ANQGSEA. J gave up 6 bases and V 0 bases, and 5 bases lay outside the gene matches. CDR3 protein: CSVEDPQRGNEQFF. CDR3 bases: TGCAGCGTTGAAGATCCGCAGCGGGGCAATGAGCAGTTCTTC.

Of note for this clonotype: A clone one base away is much larger, so this may be a read error. The gene calls are TRBV5-1 and TRBJ2-7; possibly TRBD1 for D (6 bases). This CDR3 comprises 15 residues. Per the germline V gene, CDR1 is SGHRS and CDR2 is YFSETQ. The CDR3 sequence is CASGLAGRGLYEQYF. The CDR3 DNA follows: TGCGCCAGCGGCTTGGCCGGCAGGGGTCTGTACGAGCAGTACTTC.

This clonotype was seen repeatedly, ten times or more. The chain has TRBV2 and TRBJ2-5; perhaps D is TRBD1 or TRBD2 (5 bases each). The CDR3 sequence is 14 residues long. Trimming left V 4 bases short and J 0 bases short, with 9 bases between. Germline V gives CDR1 SNHLY, CDR2 FYNNEI. This CDR3 reads CASSAGPYQETQYF. CDR3 sequence (DNA): TGTGCCAGCAGTGCGGGACCGTACCAAGAGACCCAGTACTTC.

The V gene is TRBV10-3, the J gene TRBJ1-1; TRBD1 matches 9 bases. Germline-derived CDR1 and CDR2 are ENHRY and SYGVKD. There are 15 residues in the CDR3. J was trimmed by 10 bases and V by 0 bases; bases with no gene match: 9. The CDR3 region is CAISESSGTGLAAFF. The CDR3 DNA sequence: TGTGCCATCAGTGAGTCGAGTGGGACAGGGCTTGCAGCTTTCTTT.

This clonotype was observed a few times. J is TRBJ2-3 and V is TRBV28; the match to TRBD1 covers 9 bases. V gave up 11 bases and J gave up 2 bases; unmatched junction bases: 20. Germline V gene data show CDR1 as MDHEN and CDR2 as SYDVKM. The CDR3 runs to 18 residues. As DNA, the CDR3 is TGTGCCGGATCGGGGGGACAGGGAATCGGAGCATACACAGATACGCAGTATTTT. Translating it yields CAGSGGQGIGAYTDTQYF.

Ten or more counts support this clonotype. This chain links TRBV7-9 with TRBJ2-1, with D possibly called TRBD1 or TRBD2 (6 bases each). CDR1 is SEHNR, CDR2 FQNEAQ, per germline (reference sequence). The CDR3 spans 13 residues. V was cut by 5 bases and J by 5 bases, with 10 bases left in between. Written as DNA, the CDR3 is TGTGCCAGCAGCGAGGGGGGAAACAATGAGCAGTTCTTC. It is translated as CASSEGGNNEQFF. The entire variable domain, with the rest obtained from reference TRBV7-9 and TRBJ2-1, is as follows: DTGVSQNPRHKITKRGQNVTFRCDPISEHNRLYWYRQTLGQGPEFLTYFQNEAQLEKSRLLSDRFSAERPKGSFSTLEIQRTEQGDSAMYLCASSEGGNNEQFFGPGTRLTVL.

This clonotype has at least ten counts. This chain joins TRBV7-8 and TRBJ2-5; D not resolved. The CDR3 consists of 19 residues. Germline V gene lookup returns CDR1 SGHVS and CDR2 FQNEAQ. Trimming took 3 bases from V and 3 from J, leaving 26 bases between them. CDR3 amino acids: CASSFSMVRTDRLEETQYF. The CDR3 DNA reads as TGTGCCAGCAGCTTTAGTATGGTTAGAACGGACCGTCTGGAAGAGACCCAGTACTTC.